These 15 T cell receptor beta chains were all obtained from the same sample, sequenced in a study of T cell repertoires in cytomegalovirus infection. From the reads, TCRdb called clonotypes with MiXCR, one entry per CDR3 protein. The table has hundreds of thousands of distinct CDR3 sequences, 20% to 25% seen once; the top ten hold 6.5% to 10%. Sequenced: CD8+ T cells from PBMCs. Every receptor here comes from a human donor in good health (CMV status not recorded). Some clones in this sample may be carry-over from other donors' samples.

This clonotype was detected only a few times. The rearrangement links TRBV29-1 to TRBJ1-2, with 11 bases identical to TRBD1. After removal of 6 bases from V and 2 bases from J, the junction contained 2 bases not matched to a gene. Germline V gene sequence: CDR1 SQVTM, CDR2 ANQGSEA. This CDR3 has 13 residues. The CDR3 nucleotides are TGCAGCGTGTGGACAGGGGGCAACTATGGCTACACCTTC. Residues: CSVWTGGNYGYTF.

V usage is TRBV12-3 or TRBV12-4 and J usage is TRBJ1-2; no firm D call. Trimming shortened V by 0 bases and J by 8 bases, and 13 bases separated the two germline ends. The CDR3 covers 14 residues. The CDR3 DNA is TGTGCCAGCAGTTTAGCTTCAGACGACCACGGCTACACCTTC. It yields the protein CASSLASDDHGYTF.

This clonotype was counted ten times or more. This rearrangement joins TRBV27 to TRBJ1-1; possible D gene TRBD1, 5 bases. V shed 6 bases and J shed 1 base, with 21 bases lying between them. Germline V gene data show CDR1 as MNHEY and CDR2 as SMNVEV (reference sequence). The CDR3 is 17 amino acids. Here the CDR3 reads CASSPLDIWDGNTEAFF. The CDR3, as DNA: TGTGCCAGCAGCCCCTTAGATATTTGGGACGGGAACACTGAAGCTTTCTTT.

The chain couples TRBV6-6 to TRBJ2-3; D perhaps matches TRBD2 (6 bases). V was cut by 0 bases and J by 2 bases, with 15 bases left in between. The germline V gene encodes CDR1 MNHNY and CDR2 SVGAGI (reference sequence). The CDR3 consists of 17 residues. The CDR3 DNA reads TGTGCCAGCAGTTACTCGACGCGGGACCAATTCACAGATACGCAGTATTTT. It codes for CASSYSTRDQFTDTQYF.

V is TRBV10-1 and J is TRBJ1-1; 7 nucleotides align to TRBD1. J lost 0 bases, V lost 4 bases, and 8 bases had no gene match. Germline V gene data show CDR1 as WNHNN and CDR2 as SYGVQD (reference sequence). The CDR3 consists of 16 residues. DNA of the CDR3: TGCGCCAGCAGTGGCCCGGGACAGCGCATGAACACTGAAGCTTTCTTT. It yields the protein CASSGPGQRMNTEAFF.

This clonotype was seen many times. The CDR3 here is CASSAPITRPTDTQYF. Written as DNA, the CDR3 is TGTGCCAGCAGCGCCCCGATTACCCGGCCCACGGATACGCAGTATTTT. The V gene is TRBV7-9, the J gene TRBJ2-3; the D is unclear. V gave up 5 bases and J gave up 6 bases, with 21 bases separating them. Germline CDR1 is SEHNR and CDR2 is FQNEAQ (reference sequence). The CDR3 is 16 residues long.

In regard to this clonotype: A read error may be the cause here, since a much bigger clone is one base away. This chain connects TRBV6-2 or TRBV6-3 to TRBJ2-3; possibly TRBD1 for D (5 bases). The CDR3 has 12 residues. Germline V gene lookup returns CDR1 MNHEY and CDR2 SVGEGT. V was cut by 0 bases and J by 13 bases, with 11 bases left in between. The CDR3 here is CASSYSQQDKYF. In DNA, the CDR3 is TGTGCCAGCAGTTACTCGCAACAGGACAAGTATTTT.

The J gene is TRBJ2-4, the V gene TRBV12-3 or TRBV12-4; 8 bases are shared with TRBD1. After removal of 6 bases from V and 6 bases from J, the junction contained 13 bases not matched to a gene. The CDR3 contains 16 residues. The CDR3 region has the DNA TGTGCCAGCAGCTCCTGGGCCACAGGGGGATCAAACATTCAGTACTTC. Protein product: CASSSWATGGSNIQYF.

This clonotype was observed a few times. This CDR3 reads CASSFSAADTQYF. CDR3 sequence (DNA): TGTGCCAGCAGTTTTTCTGCCGCCGATACGCAGTATTTT. This sequence joins TRBV28 and TRBJ2-3; no firm D call. V lost 3 bases and J 6 bases, leaving 10 bases between the germline ends. Germline V gene data show CDR1 as MDHEN and CDR2 as SYDVKM. The CDR3 consists of 13 residues. The entire variable domain, with the rest obtained from reference TRBV28 and TRBJ2-3, is as follows: DVKVTQSSRYLVKRTGEKVFLECVQDMDHENMFWYRQDPGLGLRLIYFSYDVKMKEKGDIPEGYSVSREKKERFSLILESASTNQTSMYLCASSFSAADTQYFGPGTRLTVL.

CDR3 in DNA: TGCAGTGCTACCGGGACAGGGGGCGTTGAGACCCAGTACTTC. Translated: CSATGTGGVETQYF. J is TRBJ2-5 and V is TRBV20-1, with TRBD1 matching over 12 bases. This CDR3 is 14 amino acids long. Germline lookup yields CDR1 DFQATT and CDR2 SNEGSKA (reference sequence). The junction had 5 bases not matched to a gene; V was cut back by 4 bases and J by 5 bases.

In DNA form, the CDR3 reads TGCAGTGCTAGAGATACCCCTAGCGAGCAGTTCTTC. Its protein product is CSARDTPSEQFF. The rearrangement joins TRBV20-1 to TRBJ2-1, with TRBD2 as a possible D gene (5 bases). The CDR3 is 12 amino acids. V was cut by 0 bases and J by 10 bases, with 10 bases left in between. CDR1 and CDR2 from the germline V gene are DFQATT and SNEGSKA (reference sequence).

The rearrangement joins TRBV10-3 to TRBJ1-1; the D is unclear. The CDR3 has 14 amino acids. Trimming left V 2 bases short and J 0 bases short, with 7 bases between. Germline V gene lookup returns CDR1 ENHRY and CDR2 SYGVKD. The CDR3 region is CAISEGDLNTEAFF. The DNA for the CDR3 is TGTGCCATCAGTGAGGGTGATTTGAACACTGAAGCTTTCTTT.

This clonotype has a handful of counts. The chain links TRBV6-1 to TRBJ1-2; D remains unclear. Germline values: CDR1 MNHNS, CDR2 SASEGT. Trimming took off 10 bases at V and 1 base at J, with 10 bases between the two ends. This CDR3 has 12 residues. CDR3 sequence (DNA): TGTGCCACCGCATCCGATAACTATGGCTACACCTTC. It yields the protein CATASDNYGYTF.

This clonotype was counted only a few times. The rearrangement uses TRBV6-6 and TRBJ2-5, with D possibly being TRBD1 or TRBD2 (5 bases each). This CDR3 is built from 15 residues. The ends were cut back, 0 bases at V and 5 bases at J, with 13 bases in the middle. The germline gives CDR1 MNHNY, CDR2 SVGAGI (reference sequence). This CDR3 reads CASSYSRLEGETQYF. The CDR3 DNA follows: TGTGCCAGCAGTTACTCGAGGCTAGAGGGGGAGACCCAGTACTTC.

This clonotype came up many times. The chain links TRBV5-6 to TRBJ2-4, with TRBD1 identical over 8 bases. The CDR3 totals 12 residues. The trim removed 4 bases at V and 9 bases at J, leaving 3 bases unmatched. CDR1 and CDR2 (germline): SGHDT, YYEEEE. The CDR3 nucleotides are TGTGCCAGCAGCGAACAGGGGGGCATTCAGTACTTC. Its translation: CASSEQGGIQYF.